This paragraph covers one TCR beta chain sequence. Its antigen is undetermined. The repertoire was sequenced with immunoSEQ multiplex PCR; TCRdb's copy has only in-frame clones and lacks some. This sample has some 150,000 clones, with 85% to 95% found just once. V was pared by 8 bases and J by 7 bases, with 9 bases of the junction left unmatched. CDR3 length equals 13 residues. Germline loops: CDR1 LNHDA, CDR2 SQIVND (reference sequence). This sample was included in a study of T cell responses to AZD1222 COVID-19 vaccine. Regarding the study as a whole: The repertoires were collected only after the peak T cell response.

The genes are TRBV19 and TRBJ2-5, with 8 nucleotides matching TRBD1. This clonotype was sampled from an adult in good health. The source was peripheral blood, collected on day 0 of MenACWY control vaccination. The CDR3 region has the DNA TGTGCCAGTGAGGACAGGGCAGTTGGGACCCAGTACTTC. Translating it yields CASEDRAVGTQYF.